This TCR beta chain was observed in a study of T cells after posttransplantation cyclophosphamide. Many counts were recorded for this clone. Busulfan-fludarabine conditioning, marrow transplant, and cyclophosphamide on days +3 and +4 were administered. The repertoire was sequenced with immunoSEQ multiplex PCR; TCRdb's copy has only in-frame clones and lacks some. Singletons are absent from the sample, which has under 25,000 clones. Germline loops: CDR1 LNHDA, CDR2 SQIVND (reference sequence). CDR3 size: 18 residues. V lost 6 bases and J lost 4; bases outside the gene matches: 20. This clonotype was obtained from a male patient aged 18-29 years who received an allogeneic stem cell transplant from a related donor, was CMV-positive, and had no GVHD. Some T cells may be provided by the graft donor. The chain carries TRBV19 and TRBJ1-2, with 7 bases fitting TRBD1. The sequencing here drew on PBMCs, taken after allogeneic stem cell transplant with posttransplant cyclophosphamide. CDR3 nucleotide sequence: TGTGCCAGTAGGGTCTTCGGGGACAGCCTGAAACGGGGCTATGGCTACACCTTC. Its protein is CASRVFGDSLKRGYGYTF.